This T cell receptor beta chain appears in the sequencing data of a study of T cells in Graves' hyperthyroidism and ophthalmopathy. Whole-study findings and limits: The model's output predicted ophthalmopathy at a median of roughly 6.9 months prior to onset.

At least ten counts were recorded for this clonotype. The antigen is undetermined. Between the trimmed V and J ends, which lost 1 base and 8 bases, there was a span of 14 bases. This CDR3 spans 14 amino acids. Germline CDR1 and CDR2: LNHDA and SQIVND (reference sequence). Extraction of PBMCs used under 13 ml of fresh peripheral blood. Regions amplified from RNA transcripts were the TCR beta CDR3 regions. The primer set for the first-round RT-PCR of the TCR CDR3 was HTBI. One entry per CDR3 protein, called by TCRdb with MiXCR from the multiplex PCR reads. The profile shows under 550,000 distinct CDR3 sequences, about an eighth of them singletons.

This TCR was recovered from a woman between 18 and 29 years old with Graves' hyperthyroidism. V gene TRBV19 combines with J gene TRBJ1-2; D not resolved. The sample taken for sequencing was blood. DNA for the CDR3: TGTGCCAGTAGTATAGCTTACCAAATAAGGGGCTACACCTTC. It encodes CASSIAYQIRGYTF.